Sequencing of this TCR beta chain was carried out in a study of T cell clonotyping in hematopoietic cell transplantation. Sequenced by immunoSEQ multiplex PCR; TCRdb stores in-frame clones only, minus some. The data hold about 29,000 clones, with around three quarters observed a single time. CDR3 length: 12 residues. V lost 1 base to trimming and J lost 10 bases, with 11 bases between them. In germline, CDR1 is SGHDN, CDR2 FVKESK. Time point meaning: recipient sample about 28 days before transplant, after cytoreduction. This sequence joins TRBV14 and TRBJ2-7, with D tentatively TRBD1 or TRBD2 (5 bases each). This clonotype was sampled from a young woman with chronic myeloid leukemia. Some clones in this sample may be carry-over from other donors' samples. Sequenced here: peripheral blood mononuclear cells, sampled before stem cell transplant. In DNA, the CDR3 is TGTGCCAGCAGCCAAGCTGGGACCGATCAGTACTTC. This sequence encodes CASSQAGTDQYF.